Shown below are 18 T cell receptor beta chains from a single sample sequenced in a study of T cell repertoires in cytomegalovirus infection. TCRdb reprocessed the reads via MiXCR and lists one record per CDR3 protein. The sample lists 150,000 or so distinct CDR3 sequences; roughly a quarter were seen once. The sample was PBMCs. The receptors were sampled from a human donor in good health (CMV status not recorded). Some clones in this sample may be carry-over from other donors' samples.

This clonotype was seen only a few times. The genes are TRBV12-3 or TRBV12-4 and TRBJ2-7; a weak D match, TRBD1 (5 bases). Trimming cost V 3 bases and J 0 bases, with 12 bases left between them. This CDR3 comprises 15 residues. As DNA, the CDR3 is TGTGCCAGCAGTTTGGGGCGGAGTAGCTCCTACGAGCAGTACTTC. Translation: CASSLGRSSSYEQYF.

Turning to this clonotype: A far larger clone differs by one base, so this is likely a read error. The chain carries TRBV12-3 or TRBV12-4 and TRBJ1-1, with unresolved D. V dropped 7 bases and J dropped 0 bases, with 3 bases sitting between them. The CDR3 runs 11 residues. This CDR3 reads CASTLNTEAFF. DNA for the CDR3: TGTGCCAGCACCCTGAACACTGAAGCTTTCTTT.

This clonotype has just a few counts. The chain combines TRBV19 with TRBJ1-1, with TRBD1 matching over 10 bases. The CDR3 is 18 amino acids. Germline assignment: CDR1 LNHDA and CDR2 SQIVND (reference sequence). V shed 5 bases, J shed 0 bases, and the junction held 12 bases outside the gene matches. The CDR3 here is CASSVPYGQGEMNTEAFF. The CDR3 DNA is TGTGCCAGTAGTGTACCCTACGGACAGGGGGAAATGAACACTGAAGCTTTCTTT.

This clonotype was observed a handful of times. The chain recombines TRBV7-3 with TRBJ2-3; D is possibly TRBD2 (6 bases). The CDR3 is 15 residues long. Between the trimmed V and J ends, which lost 0 bases and 8 bases, there was a span of 15 bases. Germline V CDR1 and CDR2: SGHTA, FQGTGA. DNA for the CDR3: TGTGCCAGCAGCTTAACCCCGGGACTTTCGGGTACGCAGTATTTT. Protein: CASSLTPGLSGTQYF.

V and J are TRBV7-9 and TRBJ1-1; 9 nucleotides align to TRBD1. CDR3 length equals 14 residues. Trimming cost V 5 bases and J 3 bases; bases outside gene matches: 4. Germline CDR1 SEHNR, CDR2 FQNEAQ (reference sequence). CDR3 sequence: CASSNRGQDTEAFF. For the CDR3, the DNA is TGTGCCAGCAGCAACAGGGGGCAGGACACTGAAGCTTTCTTT.

This chain links TRBV19 with TRBJ2-2; D may correspond to TRBD1 or TRBD2 (5 bases each). Germline CDR1 is LNHDA and CDR2 is SQIVND (reference sequence). V was shortened by 4 bases and J by 0 bases, with 12 bases between the two germline ends. The CDR3 length is 16 residues. The CDR3 nucleotides are TGTGCCAGTAGTAGAGAAGGGACCACGAACACCGGGGAGCTGTTTTTT. This translates into CASSREGTTNTGELFF.

This sequence joins TRBV7-2 and TRBJ2-4; D is possibly TRBD2 (7 bases). In germline, CDR1 is SGHTA, CDR2 FQGNSA. Deletions cut 1 base from V and 0 bases from J, with 13 bases between. This CDR3 is 17 amino acids long. The CDR3 spells CASSLEGGGIAKNIQYF. The CDR3 DNA sequence: TGTGCCAGCAGCTTAGAGGGGGGGGGGATAGCCAAAAACATTCAGTACTTC.

A few counts support this clonotype. The chain uses TRBV3-1 and TRBJ2-7; D is ambiguous. The CDR3 runs 13 residues. Germline CDR1 LGHDT, CDR2 YNNKEL (reference sequence). Deletions cut 5 bases from V and 3 bases from J, with 11 bases between. In nucleotides, the CDR3 is TGTGCCAGCAGCTCCGGACCGATCTACGAGCAGTACTTC. Its protein product is CASSSGPIYEQYF.

This clonotype was counted many times. V gene TRBV7-6 combines with J gene TRBJ2-7; D call uncertain. V was clipped by 3 bases and J by 1 base, with 13 bases between them. CDR1 is SGHVS and CDR2 is FNYEAQ in the germline V gene. The CDR3 extends over 15 amino acids. The chain's CDR3 is CASSLVARRSYEQYF. CDR3 sequence (DNA): TGTGCCAGCAGCTTGGTGGCTAGGAGATCCTACGAGCAGTACTTC.

The rearrangement links TRBV28 to TRBJ2-7; either TRBD1 or TRBD2 may fit D (7 bases each). This CDR3 region has 14 residues. V was clipped by 6 bases and J by 3 bases, with 15 bases between them. The germline gives CDR1 MDHEN, CDR2 SYDVKM. The CDR3 coding sequence is TGTGCCAGCAGCGTGACAGGGAGGGACTACGAGCAGTACTTC. Encoded protein: CASSVTGRDYEQYF. The whole variable domain, filled in from reference TRBV28 and TRBJ2-7, reads DVKVTQSSRYLVKRTGEKVFLECVQDMDHENMFWYRQDPGLGLRLIYFSYDVKMKEKGDIPEGYSVSREKKERFSLILESASTNQTSMYLCASSVTGRDYEQYFGPGTRLTVT.

The CDR3 spells CASTGGGSNSPLHF. The CDR3 DNA reads TGTGCCAGCACCGGAGGGGGCTCCAATTCACCCCTCCACTTT. This chain joins TRBV12-3 or TRBV12-4 and TRBJ1-6; TRBD1 aligns across 7 bases. V lost 7 bases and J lost 7; bases outside the gene matches: 7. The CDR3 loop spans 14 amino acids.

This clonotype has just a few counts. This rearrangement joins TRBV12-3 or TRBV12-4 to TRBJ2-1; 11 bases are shared with TRBD2. CDR3 length: 15 residues. V dropped 6 bases and J dropped 5; count of bases not matched to a gene: 6. The CDR3 DNA follows: TGTGCCAGCAGAAAACTAGCGGGAGTGAACAATGAGCAGTTCTTC. Protein product: CASRKLAGVNNEQFF.

Note on this clonotype: This may be a read error: a much more frequent sequence differs by one nucleotide. The chain links TRBV7-2 to TRBJ2-3; 9 bases match TRBD2. The germline V gene has CDR1 SGHTA and CDR2 FQGNSA. This CDR3 contains 16 residues. The V gene end was trimmed by 4 bases and the J gene end by 8 bases; junction bases not matched to a gene: 13. The CDR3 is CASSSAATRGGGTQYF. The CDR3 DNA reads as TGTGCCAGCAGCTCCGCCGCTACGCGGGGGGGAGGTACGCAGTATTTT.

The chain joins TRBV7-2 to TRBJ2-7, with 7 bases that match TRBD2. This CDR3 has 15 residues. The germline V gene has CDR1 SGHTA and CDR2 FQGNSA. After removal of 5 bases from V and 2 bases from J, the junction contained 9 bases not matched to a gene. The CDR3 spells CASSQGAGLTYEQYF. DNA for the CDR3: TGTGCCAGCAGCCAAGGAGCGGGATTGACCTACGAGCAGTACTTC.

A word on this clonotype: A junction boundary mismatches the germline segment, possibly from a read error. This rearrangement joins TRBV7-2 to TRBJ1-1; D might be TRBD1 (5 bases). Germline V gives CDR1 SGHTA, CDR2 FQGNSA. The CDR3 is 15 residues long. DNA of the CDR3: TGTGCCAGCAGTTTAGCCCTTGCAGGGACCACTGAAGCTTTCTTT. Its protein is CASSLALAGTTEAFF.

This clonotype was observed a few times. The chain is built from TRBV6-6 and TRBJ2-7, with TRBD2 as a possible D gene (6 bases). CDR3 length equals 15 residues. V lost 0 bases to trimming and J lost 2 bases, with 11 bases between them. Germline CDR1 is MNHNY and CDR2 is SVGAGI (reference sequence). CDR3 bases: TGTGCCAGCAGTTACTCCGGGACTGACCCCTACGAGCAGTACTTC. Translation gives CASSYSGTDPYEQYF.

This clonotype qualifies as medium-sized. The chain is built from TRBV7-6 and TRBJ2-1; D call uncertain. V was cut by 3 bases and J by 10 bases, with 16 bases left in between. The CDR3 loop spans 14 amino acids. Germline V gene sequence: CDR1 SGHVS, CDR2 FNYEAQ. CDR3 coding DNA: TGTGCCAGCAGCTTCGTCACTGAAAGCAGCGAGCAGTTCTTC. Encoded protein: CASSFVTESSEQFF.

The gene calls are TRBV20-1 and TRBJ2-7; possible D gene TRBD1, 6 bases. CDR1 DFQATT and CDR2 SNEGSKA come from the germline V gene (reference sequence). The CDR3 covers 15 residues. V was cut by 6 bases and J by 3 bases, with 21 bases left in between. CDR3 in amino acids: CSARDLGQGIYEQYF. CDR3 sequence (DNA): TGCAGTGCCAGGGACCTCGGGCAGGGGATCTACGAGCAGTACTTC.